A single sample is the source of the 12 T cell receptor beta chains below, sequenced in a study of T-cell memory formation after mild COVID-19. MiXCR, run by TCRdb on the 5' RACE reads, gives a single entry per CDR3 protein. Here the sample spans about 400,000 distinct CDR3 sequences, 20% to 30% being singletons. The specimen was PBMCs or a T cell subset sorted from them (not recorded which). The receptors originated from an adult woman who had mild COVID-19 (a few samples of this study predate the infection). Cell type and time point are not known.

This clonotype was found a few times. The chain carries TRBV5-4 and TRBJ2-1; D ambiguous. The CDR3 runs to 15 residues. From germline, CDR1 is SGHNT and CDR2 YYREEE (reference sequence). Trimming cost V 1 base and J 9 bases, with 17 bases left between them. The CDR3 region has the DNA TGTGCCAGCAGCTTGCGAGAGGCCTTATATGGTGAGCAGTTCTTC. Protein: CASSLREALYGEQFF. The variable domain in full, with the rest retrieved from reference TRBV5-4 and TRBJ2-1, is ETGVTQSPTHLIKTRGQQVTLRCSSQSGHNTVSWYQQALGQGPQFIFQYYREEENGRGNFPPRFSGLQFPNYSSELNVNALELDDSALYLCASSLREALYGEQFFGPGTRLTVL.

Only a few counts were recorded for this clonotype. V usage is TRBV5-1 and J usage is TRBJ2-5; D possibly corresponds to TRBD2 (5 bases). The CDR3 runs to 15 residues. The germline gives CDR1 SGHRS, CDR2 YFSETQ. The V and J ends lost 1 base and 3 bases respectively, with 13 bases between them. The CDR3, as DNA: TGCGCCAGCAGCTTGACCCCGGGATCAGAAGAGACCCAGTACTTC. Amino acids: CASSLTPGSEETQYF.

J is TRBJ2-5 and V is TRBV6-5; TRBD1 is a possible D gene (5 bases). Germline V lookup: CDR1 MNHEY, CDR2 SVGAGI. This CDR3 has 15 residues. Deletions cut 2 bases from V and 0 bases from J, with 10 bases between. The CDR3 DNA sequence: TGTGCCAGCAGTTACGGGGCCAACGACCAAGAGACCCAGTACTTC. Translating it yields CASSYGANDQETQYF.

CDR3 nucleotides: TGTGCCAGCAGCGTTCAGATGCGGGAGGATTATTTGGGGGAGCTGTTTTTT. Protein sequence: CASSVQMREDYLGELFF. The chain is built from TRBV9 and TRBJ2-2, with 8 nucleotides matching TRBD2. The V and J ends lost 2 bases and 8 bases, in that order; junction bases with no gene match: 14. This CDR3 comprises 17 residues. Germline V lookup: CDR1 SGDLS, CDR2 YYNGEE. The variable domain in full, with the rest retrieved from reference TRBV9 and TRBJ2-2, is DSGVTQTPKHLITATGQRVTLRCSPRSGDLSVYWYQQSLDQGLQFLIQYYNGEERAKGNILERFSAQQFPDLHSELNLSSLELGDSALYFCASSVQMREDYLGELFFGEGSRLTVL.

V usage is TRBV24-1 and J usage is TRBJ2-1, with D perhaps matching TRBD1 (6 bases). The CDR3 has 12 amino acids. V lost 4 bases to trimming and J lost 10 bases, with 10 bases between them. Germline CDR1 is KGHDR and CDR2 is SFDVKD. Written as DNA, the CDR3 is TGTGCCACCAGTGAGGGTGACAGGGAGCAGTTCTTC. It encodes CATSEGDREQFF.

CDR3: CASSDPGNEQYF. For the CDR3, the DNA is TGTGCCAGCAGTGATCCGGGGAACGAGCAGTACTTC. This chain joins TRBV6-1 and TRBJ2-7; a weak D match, TRBD2 (5 bases). CDR1 is MNHNS, CDR2 SASEGT, per germline. Trimming left V 3 bases short and J 5 bases short, with 8 bases between. The CDR3 totals 12 residues.

J is TRBJ2-3 and V is TRBV7-2; TRBD2 matches at 8 bases. This CDR3 is built from 13 residues. Losses at the gene ends were 4 bases for V and 10 bases for J; bases not matched to a gene: 7. The germline V gene encodes CDR1 SGHTA and CDR2 FQGNSA. DNA for the CDR3: TGTGCCAGCAGCTCCGGTAGCGGGGTAGCGCAGTATTTT. Residues: CASSSGSGVAQYF.

There are a few counts of this clonotype. Given a much more abundant clone one base away, this may be a read error. The V gene is TRBV5-1, the J gene TRBJ2-5; tentatively, D is TRBD1 (6 bases). The CDR3 has 14 amino acids. V lost 0 bases and J lost 1, with 7 bases in between. The V gene's germline CDR1 is SGHRS and CDR2 YFSETQ. The CDR3 DNA reads as TGCGCCAGCAGCTTGGGACAGGCCCAAGAGACCCAGTACTTC. This translates into CASSLGQAQETQYF.

The rearrangement uses TRBV5-1 and TRBJ2-5; no clear D. The germline V gene has CDR1 SGHRS and CDR2 YFSETQ. V lost 2 bases, J lost 4 bases, and 9 bases lay in between. The length of the CDR3 is 13 residues. CDR3 sequence (DNA): TGCGCCAGCAGCTTCCAGAGAGGAGAGACCCAGTACTTC. Translated, it gives CASSFQRGETQYF.

The CDR3: CASSRTRYSNQPQHF. The CDR3 nucleotides are TGTGCCAGCAGCCGTACCCGGTATAGCAATCAGCCCCAGCATTTT. This chain joins TRBV7-8 and TRBJ1-5; D is undetermined. The CDR3 has 15 residues. In germline, CDR1 is SGHVS, CDR2 FQNEAQ. V dropped 5 bases and J dropped 0 bases, with 11 bases sitting between them.

The chain is built from TRBV3-1 and TRBJ1-2; TRBD1 matches at 8 bases. J lost 4 bases, V lost 4 bases, and 8 bases had no gene match. The germline CDR1 and CDR2 sequences are LGHDT and YNNKEL (reference sequence). The CDR3 is made up of 15 amino acids. DNA of the CDR3: TGTGCCAGCAGCCCAGGGACAGGCAACTTCTATGGCTACACCTTC. This codes for CASSPGTGNFYGYTF.

V gene TRBV9 combines with J gene TRBJ2-1, with D maybe TRBD1 (6 bases). Between the trimmed V and J ends, which lost 3 bases and 9 bases, there was a span of 10 bases. This CDR3 is 12 amino acids long. Looked up from germline, CDR1 is SGDLS and CDR2 is YYNGEE. CDR3 bases: TGTGCCAGCAGCGCAGGGACACGTGAGCAGTTCTTC. It is translated as CASSAGTREQFF.